This TCR beta chain emerged from a study of regulatory T cells in long-lasting Graves disease. CDR3-region Arm-PCR and iRepertoire HTBI primers produced the TCR beta libraries. TCRdb fed the multiplex PCR reads into MiXCR, producing one record per CDR3 protein. The sample lists 350,000 to 450,000 distinct CDR3 sequences, 15% occurring once. The germline CDR1 and CDR2 sequences are KGHSH and LQKENI. With 4 bases removed from V and 5 bases from J, the gap between germline ends came to 11 bases. CDR3 length: 14 amino acids. A remark on this clonotype: Its antigen is unidentified.

General study findings and limits: Lower TCR diversity was seen in persistent Graves' patients than in newly diagnosed ones. Persistent disease favored TRBV28, TRBJ1-2 and TRBJ2-5. Investigators studied peripheral blood only, not thyroid tissue.

Time point specified: newly diagnosed GD, antithyroid drugs for less than 3 months. The authors made the TCR library using RNA they extracted from PBMCs. The same data also contributed to another study, on T cells in Graves' hyperthyroidism and ophthalmopathy.

The receptor was derived from a woman aged 40 to 55 with Graves disease. The sample here was peripheral blood mononuclear cells (PBMCs), taken at new diagnosis, from a patient treated with antithyroid drugs. The gene calls are TRBV18 and TRBJ2-2; no firm D call. This chain's CDR3 is CASSQLFGTGELFF. CDR3 sequence (DNA): TGTGCCAGCTCACAGTTGTTTGGGACCGGGGAGCTGTTTTTT.